The 27 T cell receptor beta chains below come from one sample, sequenced in a study of vaccination and CD4 T cells after COVID-19. TCRdb itself ran the PCR reads through MiXCR, one entry per CDR3 protein. The table records about 20,000 distinct CDR3 sequences, about 60% of them present only once. Source: CD4+ T cells from blood, taken after SARS-CoV-2 vaccination. These TCRs come from a human donor who had recovered from COVID-19.

CDR3 region: CASSDKGRSLAEETQYF. Here the CDR3 DNA reads TGTGCCAGCAGTGACAAGGGTAGGAGTTTAGCCGAAGAGACCCAGTACTTC. The gene calls are TRBV6-4 and TRBJ2-5; no definite D call. CDR1 is MRHNA and CDR2 is SNTAGT in the germline V gene. Trimming shortened V by 2 bases and J by 3 bases, and 19 bases separated the two germline ends. CDR3 length equals 17 residues.

The CDR3 nucleotides are TGTGCCAGCAGTCGGGGGGTAGCTGAGTATGGCTACACCTTC. This gives the protein CASSRGVAEYGYTF. The V call is TRBV12-3 or TRBV12-4, the J call TRBJ1-2, with a weak D call TRBD1 (5 bases). CDR3 length equals 14 residues. Trimming took off 5 bases at V and 5 bases at J, with 15 bases between the two ends.

This clonotype was picked up a small number of times. This chain links TRBV20-1 with TRBJ1-2; possible D gene TRBD1, 6 bases. Germline CDR1 is DFQATT and CDR2 is SNEGSKA (reference sequence). The V end lost 8 bases, the J end lost 6 bases, and 19 bases lay between the germline ends. This CDR3 has 13 amino acids. CDR3 nucleotide sequence: TGCAGTACCCCCCCGACAGGTCTTGATGGCTACACCTTC. Protein product: CSTPPTGLDGYTF.

The chain recombines TRBV30 with TRBJ2-3, with a tentative D call TRBD1 (6 bases). The CDR3 spans 14 residues. Per the germline V gene, CDR1 is GTSNPN and CDR2 is SVGIG (reference sequence). Deletions cut 7 bases from V and 2 bases from J, with 16 bases between. CDR3 nucleotide sequence: TGTGCCTTCCAAGGACAGACCATCACAGATACGCAGTATTTT. Its translation is CAFQGQTITDTQYF.

This clonotype has just a few counts. The V and J genes are TRBV2 and TRBJ1-1; 8 bases line up with TRBD1. CDR3 length: 15 amino acids. From germline, CDR1 is SNHLY and CDR2 FYNNEI. The V gene end was trimmed by 6 bases and the J gene end by 3 bases; junction bases not matched to a gene: 9. The CDR3 is CASRPGTTGDTEAFF. The CDR3 DNA reads as TGTGCCAGCAGACCCGGCACGACAGGGGACACTGAAGCTTTCTTT.

This clonotype was counted between two and nine times. The chain has TRBV7-8 and TRBJ2-4; TRBD2 aligns across 11 bases. J was trimmed by 0 bases and V by 5 bases; bases with no gene match: 6. Germline assignment: CDR1 SGHVS and CDR2 FQNEAQ. The CDR3 totals 17 residues. CDR3 bases: TGTGCCAGCAGCGCGGGGGGACTAGCGGTAGCCAAAAACATTCAGTACTTC. It codes for CASSAGGLAVAKNIQYF.

V is TRBV15 and J is TRBJ2-5; D call uncertain. Deletions cut 0 bases from V and 3 bases from J, with 17 bases between. CDR1 is LNHNV, CDR2 YYDKDF, per germline (reference sequence). This CDR3 is built from 17 residues. CDR3 sequence: CATSRDKGAGRKETQYF. CDR3 nucleotides: TGTGCCACCAGCAGAGATAAGGGTGCTGGCAGGAAAGAGACCCAGTACTTC.

The CDR3 reads CASSYGRLAGTDTQYF. The CDR3 DNA is TGTGCCAGCAGTTACGGGCGGCTAGCGGGCACAGATACGCAGTATTTT. This chain uses TRBV6-5 with TRBJ2-3; 7 bases line up with TRBD2. The V gene end was trimmed by 2 bases and the J gene end by 1 base; junction bases not matched to a gene: 6. The CDR3 has 16 residues. CDR1 is MNHEY, CDR2 SVGAGI, per germline.

The V and J genes are TRBV18 and TRBJ2-7; 7 bases align to TRBD1. The CDR3 is 17 residues long. Unmatched junction bases numbered 14, after V lost 4 bases and J lost 2 bases. Germline values: CDR1 KGHSH, CDR2 LQKENI. The CDR3 spells CASSRWDRGDTAYEQYF. The CDR3 DNA follows: TGTGCCAGCTCACGGTGGGACAGAGGCGATACCGCCTACGAGCAGTACTTC.

V and J are TRBV28 and TRBJ2-3, with 8 nucleotides matching TRBD2. With V trimmed by 2 bases and J by 3 bases, 4 bases remained unmatched. Germline V gives CDR1 MDHEN, CDR2 SYDVKM. This CDR3 has 15 amino acids. CDR3: CASSLNGRGTDTQYF. CDR3 in DNA: TGTGCCAGCAGTTTAAACGGGAGGGGGACAGATACGCAGTATTTT.

The rearrangement links TRBV14 to TRBJ2-5, with TRBD2 identical over 10 bases. Germline CDR1 and CDR2: SGHDN and FVKESK. CDR3 size: 16 residues. Unmatched junction bases numbered 8, after V lost 2 bases and J lost 5 bases. CDR3 residues: CASSQLLAGVWETQYF. The CDR3 DNA is TGTGCCAGCAGCCAACTCCTAGCGGGAGTTTGGGAGACCCAGTACTTC.

The sample holds a few counts of this clonotype. This chain connects TRBV15 to TRBJ2-7, with D perhaps TRBD1 (5 bases). The CDR3 is 13 residues long. V dropped 11 bases and J dropped 2 bases, with 16 bases sitting between them. Germline CDR1 LNHNV, CDR2 YYDKDF (reference sequence). CDR3 sequence reads: CAAGNPSTYEQYF. CDR3 coding DNA: TGTGCCGCAGGGAACCCATCCACCTACGAGCAGTACTTC.

V is TRBV4-2 and J is TRBJ2-4, with TRBD1 matching over 9 bases. Germline V gene lookup returns CDR1 LGHNA and CDR2 YNFKEQ. CDR3 length equals 15 residues. J was trimmed by 7 bases and V by 4 bases; bases with no gene match: 8. CDR3 protein: CASSPLIDRGNIQYF. In nucleotides, the CDR3 is TGTGCCAGCAGCCCTTTGATTGACAGGGGGAACATTCAGTACTTC.

The genes are TRBV5-1 and TRBJ2-3; a weak D match, TRBD2 (6 bases). Germline CDR1 and CDR2: SGHRS and YFSETQ. This CDR3 comprises 13 residues. V was pared by 4 bases and J by 6 bases, with 12 bases between. The CDR3 nucleotides are TGCGCCAGCAGCCCGACTAGTTTGGATACGCAGTATTTT. Translated, it gives CASSPTSLDTQYF.

This clonotype showed up just a few times. The chain links TRBV6-2 or TRBV6-3 to TRBJ2-3, with D perhaps matching TRBD2 (5 bases). This CDR3 has 15 amino acids. Germline CDR1 is MNHEY and CDR2 is SVGEGT. V gave up 2 bases and J gave up 2 bases, with 11 bases separating them. The DNA for the CDR3 is TGTGCCAGCAGTTACACGGGATATGTCACAGATACGCAGTATTTT. This gives the protein CASSYTGYVTDTQYF.

This clonotype was seen once. Sequence at one end of the junction differs from germline and may be a read error. This rearrangement joins TRBV7-9 to TRBJ1-6; D is unresolved. The CDR3 sequence is 17 residues long. CDR1 SEHNR and CDR2 FQNEAQ come from the germline V gene (reference sequence). The CDR3 here is CTSSLWYHPEVDSPLHF. CDR3 sequence (DNA): TGTACCAGCAGCTTATGGTACCACCCGGAGGTGGATTCACCCCTCCACTTT.

This clonotype was found a few times. The chain is built from TRBV28 and TRBJ1-2, with D maybe TRBD1 (5 bases). This CDR3 comprises 12 residues. Germline assignment: CDR1 MDHEN and CDR2 SYDVKM. V lost 6 bases and J 8 bases, leaving 13 bases between the germline ends. The CDR3 nucleotides read TGTGCCAGCAGCGGGACTTCTTGGGGCTACACCTTC. This gives the protein CASSGTSWGYTF.

The V call is TRBV21-1, the J call TRBJ2-7; the table calls TRBD1, which could not be checked here. TRBV21-1 is listed as a pseudogene. The CDR3 loop spans 20 amino acids. As DNA, the CDR3 is TGTGCCAGCAGCAAAAAAGGGGGGAAGGCGAACATGTCTATTACTTACGAGCAGTACTTC. Translating gives CASSKKGGKANMSITYEQYF.

This clonotype was counted a single time. The chain recombines TRBV27 with TRBJ2-7; D is possibly TRBD2 (5 bases). V lost 6 bases and J 4 bases, leaving 13 bases between the germline ends. The CDR3 covers 13 residues. Germline-derived CDR1 and CDR2 are MNHEY and SMNVEV (reference sequence). The CDR3 here is CASSSDYGYEQYF. The CDR3 DNA sequence: TGTGCCAGCAGCTCTGACTACGGGTACGAGCAGTACTTC.

The rearrangement uses TRBV5-4 and TRBJ2-2; possibly TRBD2 for D (6 bases). Germline CDR1 SGHNT, CDR2 YYREEE (reference sequence). The CDR3 totals 15 residues. The V end lost 5 bases, the J end lost 5 bases, and 16 bases lay between the germline ends. This chain's CDR3 is CASSSGDRGTGELFF. Here the CDR3 DNA reads TGTGCCAGCAGTTCGGGGGACCGAGGTACCGGGGAGCTGTTTTTT.

The chain combines TRBV7-9 with TRBJ1-3, with D unresolved. V lost 5 bases, J lost 8 bases, and 10 bases lay in between. The CDR3 totals 12 residues. CDR1 is SEHNR, CDR2 FQNEAQ, per germline (reference sequence). The CDR3 here is CASSPGSYTIYF. CDR3 bases: TGTGCCAGCAGCCCGGGGTCGTACACCATATATTTT.

To note about this clonotype: At one of its ends the junction is not consistent with the germline gene, which may arise from a read error. The chain is built from TRBV15 and TRBJ2-5; the D is unclear. Germline values: CDR1 LNHNV, CDR2 YYDKDF (reference sequence). This CDR3 comprises 13 residues. CDR3 sequence: CATSGDRQETQYF. CDR3 nucleotides: TGTGCCACCAGCGGAGACCGCCAAGAGACCCAGTACTTC.

This clonotype was counted once. The rearrangement joins TRBV7-9 to TRBJ2-1, with a tentative D call TRBD1 (5 bases). The germline V gene has CDR1 SEHNR and CDR2 FQNEAQ (reference sequence). This CDR3 contains 17 residues. V lost 1 base and J lost 5, with 18 bases in between. The CDR3, as DNA: TGTGCCAGCAGCTTAGAGGCCGGGCGAAAGGGGAACAATGAGCAGTTCTTC. Protein: CASSLEAGRKGNNEQFF.

The rearrangement links TRBV6-1 to TRBJ1-2, with D hard to call. The CDR3 extends over 12 amino acids. The V end lost 6 bases, the J end lost 4 bases, and 9 bases lay between the germline ends. The germline gives CDR1 MNHNS, CDR2 SASEGT. CDR3 DNA: TGTGCCAGCAGGACACTGAGCTATGGCTACACCTTC. Its translation: CASRTLSYGYTF.

As concerns this clonotype: A junction boundary mismatches the germline segment, possibly from a read error. The chain carries TRBV6-1 and TRBJ1-1; tentative D call: TRBD1 (6 bases). The CDR3 contains 12 residues. Per germline, CDR1 MNHNS and CDR2 SASEGT. DNA for the CDR3: TGTGCCAGCAGTGGAGGGGGGACTGGAGCTTTCTTT. This gives the protein CASSGGGTGAFF.

The chain recombines TRBV19 with TRBJ2-1; 10 bases agree with TRBD2. Germline V gives CDR1 LNHDA, CDR2 SQIVND (reference sequence). This CDR3 comprises 16 residues. Trimming removed 7 bases from V and 0 bases from J; junction bases left unmatched: 6. CDR3 nucleotide sequence: TGTGCCAGTATCCGGACTAGCGGAGGCTCCTACAATGAGCAGTTCTTC. Protein: CASIRTSGGSYNEQFF.

This clonotype is a singleton in its sample. V gene TRBV7-2 combines with J gene TRBJ2-3; 9 positions match TRBD2. Losses at the gene ends were 8 bases for V and 6 bases for J; bases not matched to a gene: 9. The CDR3 runs to 14 residues. Germline V CDR1 and CDR2: SGHTA, FQGNSA. For the CDR3, the DNA is TGTGCCAGCCTGGGACTAGCTCTCTCCGATACGCAGTATTTT. This gives the protein CASLGLALSDTQYF.